This T cell receptor beta chain is drawn from a study of blood T cell repertoires in COVID-19. Study as a whole: The United States, Italy and Spain supplied acute and convalescent COVID-19 samples.

Original data processing: The authors estimated nucleated cell counts from reference gene primer amplification. TCRdb's table, derived via immunoSEQ multiplex PCR, lists solely in-frame clones and lacks some. V, J and clone size derive from that table, while D and trimming were established from the DNA sequence. The data hold about 55,000 clones, with around 83% observed a single time. The receptor was isolated from a woman aged 60 to 75 with acute or convalescent COVID-19. The sequencing sample was made of peripheral blood.

The CDR3 sequence: CASRGQTYTGELFF. In nucleotides, the CDR3 is TGTGCCAGCAGGGGACAGACTTACACCGGGGAGCTGTTTTTT. The V call is TRBV6-5, the J call TRBJ2-2, with TRBD1 matching 7 bases. Unmatched junction bases numbered 4, after V lost 6 bases and J lost 3 bases. Germline CDR1 MNHEY, CDR2 SVGAGI. The CDR3 length is 14 residues.